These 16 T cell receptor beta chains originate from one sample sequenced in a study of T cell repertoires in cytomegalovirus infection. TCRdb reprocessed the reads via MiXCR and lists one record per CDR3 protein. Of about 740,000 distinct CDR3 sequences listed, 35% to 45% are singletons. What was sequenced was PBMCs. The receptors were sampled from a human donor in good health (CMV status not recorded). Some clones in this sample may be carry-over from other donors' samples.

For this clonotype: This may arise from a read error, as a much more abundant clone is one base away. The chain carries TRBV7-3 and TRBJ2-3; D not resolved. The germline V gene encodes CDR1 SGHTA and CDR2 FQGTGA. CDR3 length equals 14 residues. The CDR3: CASILSAITDTQYF. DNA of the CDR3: TGTGCCAGCATCTTAAGTGCCATCACAGATACGCAGTATTTT. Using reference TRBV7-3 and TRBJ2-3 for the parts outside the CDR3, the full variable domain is GAGVSQTPSNKVTEKGKYVELRCDPISGHTALYWYRQSLGQGPEFLIYFQGTGAADDSGLPNDRFFAVRPEGSVSTLKIQRTERGDSAVYLCASILSAITDTQYFGPGTRLTVL.

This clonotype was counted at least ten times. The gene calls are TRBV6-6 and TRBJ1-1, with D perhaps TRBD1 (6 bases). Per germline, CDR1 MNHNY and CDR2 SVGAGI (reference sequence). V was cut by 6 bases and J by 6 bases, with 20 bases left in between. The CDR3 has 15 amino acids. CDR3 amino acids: CASRTGSTGSSEAFF. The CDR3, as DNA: TGTGCCAGCAGGACTGGATCCACAGGGTCTTCTGAAGCTTTCTTT.

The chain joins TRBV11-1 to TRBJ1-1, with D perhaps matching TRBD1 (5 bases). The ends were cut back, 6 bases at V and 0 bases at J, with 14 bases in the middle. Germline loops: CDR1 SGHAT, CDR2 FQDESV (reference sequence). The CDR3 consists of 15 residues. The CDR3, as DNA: TGTGCCAGCAGACCTACAGTGGGGGTGAACACTGAAGCTTTCTTT. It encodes CASRPTVGVNTEAFF.

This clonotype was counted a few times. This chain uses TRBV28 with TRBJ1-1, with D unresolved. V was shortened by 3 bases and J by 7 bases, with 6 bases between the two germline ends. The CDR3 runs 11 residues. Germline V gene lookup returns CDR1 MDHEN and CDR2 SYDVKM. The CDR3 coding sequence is TGTGCCAGCAGTTTGACCTATGAAGCTTTCTTT. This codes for CASSLTYEAFF.

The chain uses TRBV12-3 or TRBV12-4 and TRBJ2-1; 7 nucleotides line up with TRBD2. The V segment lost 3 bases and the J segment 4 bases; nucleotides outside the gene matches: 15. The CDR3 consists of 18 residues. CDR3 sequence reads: CASSLGYKRLADYNEQFF. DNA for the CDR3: TGTGCCAGCAGTTTGGGGTACAAACGACTAGCCGATTACAATGAGCAGTTCTTC.

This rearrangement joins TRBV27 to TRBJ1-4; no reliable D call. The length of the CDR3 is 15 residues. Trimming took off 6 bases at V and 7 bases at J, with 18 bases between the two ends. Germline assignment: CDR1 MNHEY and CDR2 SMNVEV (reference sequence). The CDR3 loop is CASSRSSDWGEKLFF. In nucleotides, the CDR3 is TGTGCCAGCAGCCGGTCGTCGGACTGGGGTGAAAAACTGTTTTTT.

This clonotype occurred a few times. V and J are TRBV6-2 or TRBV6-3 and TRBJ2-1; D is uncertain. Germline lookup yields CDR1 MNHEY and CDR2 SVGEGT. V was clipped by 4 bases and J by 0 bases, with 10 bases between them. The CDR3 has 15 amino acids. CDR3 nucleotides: TGTGCCAGCAGTTTACTGCGGCACTCCTACAATGAGCAGTTCTTC. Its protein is CASSLLRHSYNEQFF.

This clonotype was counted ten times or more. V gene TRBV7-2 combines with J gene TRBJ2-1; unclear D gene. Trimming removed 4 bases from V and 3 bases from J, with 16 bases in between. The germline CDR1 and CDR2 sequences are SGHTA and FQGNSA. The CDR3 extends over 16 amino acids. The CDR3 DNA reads TGTGCCAGCAGCTCCCGCGGAGACTCTTACTACAATGAGCAGTTCTTC. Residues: CASSSRGDSYYNEQFF.

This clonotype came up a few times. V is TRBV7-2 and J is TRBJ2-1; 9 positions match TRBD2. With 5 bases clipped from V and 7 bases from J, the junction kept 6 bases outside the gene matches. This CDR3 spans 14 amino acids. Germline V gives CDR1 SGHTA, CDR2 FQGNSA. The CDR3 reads CASSPSLAGNEQFF. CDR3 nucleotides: TGTGCCAGCAGCCCCAGTCTAGCGGGAAATGAGCAGTTCTTC. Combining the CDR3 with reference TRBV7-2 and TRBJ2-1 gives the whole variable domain GAGVSQSPSNKVTEKGKDVELRCDPISGHTALYWYRQSLGQGLEFLIYFQGNSAPDKSGLPSDRFSAERTGGSVSTLTIQRTQQEDSAVYLCASSPSLAGNEQFFGPGTRLTVL.

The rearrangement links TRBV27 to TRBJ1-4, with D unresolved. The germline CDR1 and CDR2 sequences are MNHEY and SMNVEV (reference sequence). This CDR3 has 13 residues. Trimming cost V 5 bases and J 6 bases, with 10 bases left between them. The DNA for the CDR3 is TGTGCCAGCAGTCTGATCTCACATGAAAAACTGTTTTTT. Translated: CASSLISHEKLFF.

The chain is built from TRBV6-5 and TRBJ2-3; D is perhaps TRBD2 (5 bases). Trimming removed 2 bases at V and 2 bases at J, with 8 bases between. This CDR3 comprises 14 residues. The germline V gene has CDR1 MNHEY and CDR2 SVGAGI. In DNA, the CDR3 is TGTGCCAGCAGTTACACGGGGATCACAGATACGCAGTATTTT. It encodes CASSYTGITDTQYF.

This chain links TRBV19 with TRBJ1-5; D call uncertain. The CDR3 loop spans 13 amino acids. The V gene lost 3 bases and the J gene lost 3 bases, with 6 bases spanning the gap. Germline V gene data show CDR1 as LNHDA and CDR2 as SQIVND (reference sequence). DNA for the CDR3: TGTGCCAGTAGTATGGAAAACAATCAGCCCCAGCATTTT. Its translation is CASSMENNQPQHF.

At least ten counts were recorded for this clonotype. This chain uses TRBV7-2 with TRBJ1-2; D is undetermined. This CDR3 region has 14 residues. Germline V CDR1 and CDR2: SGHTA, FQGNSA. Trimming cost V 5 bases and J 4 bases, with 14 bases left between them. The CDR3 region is CASSPRHLIYGYTF. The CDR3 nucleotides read TGTGCCAGCAGCCCCCGACACCTCATCTATGGCTACACCTTC.

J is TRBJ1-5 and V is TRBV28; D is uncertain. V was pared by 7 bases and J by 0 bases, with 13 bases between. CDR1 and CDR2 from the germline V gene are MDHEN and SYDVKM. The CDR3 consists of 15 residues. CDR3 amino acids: CASNEGSYSNQPQHF. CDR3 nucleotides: TGTGCCAGCAACGAGGGCAGCTATAGCAATCAGCCCCAGCATTTT.

The CDR3 loop is CASSQVGAGAGELFF. The CDR3 DNA reads as TGCGCCAGCAGCCAAGTAGGGGCAGGGGCCGGGGAGCTGTTTTTT. The J gene is TRBJ2-2, the V gene TRBV4-3, with D possibly matching TRBD1 (6 bases). The germline V and J ends were trimmed by 1 base and 6 bases, with 12 bases remaining between them. The CDR3 consists of 15 residues. Germline V gene lookup returns CDR1 LGHNA and CDR2 YSLEER.

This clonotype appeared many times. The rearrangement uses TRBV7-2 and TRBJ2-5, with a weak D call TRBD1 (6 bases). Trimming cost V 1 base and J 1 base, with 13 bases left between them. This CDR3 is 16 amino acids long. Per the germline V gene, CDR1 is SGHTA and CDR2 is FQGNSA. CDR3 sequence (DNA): TGTGCCAGCAGCTTAGTCGGCAGGGGTCTCCAAGAGACCCAGTACTTC. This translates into CASSLVGRGLQETQYF.